The rows below give T cell receptor beta chains drawn from one sample of a study of beta chain features in type 1 diabetes. Some clones are missing from TCRdb's copy, which holds only in-frame ones; the method was immunoSEQ multiplex PCR. The data contain approximately 260,000 clones, roughly 20% of them singletons. The sequenced sample was naive CD4+ T cells from blood. The receptors here all came from a woman in her thirties or forties with type 1 diabetes. The CDR3 runs from the conserved cysteine through the conserved F or W. Fields, in order: J gene, clone size, D gene, V gene, CDR3 protein, CDR3 DNA. The D gene is left open where the match is weak. The size of a clone is reported for some rows only, either as once, few or many, or as a class for expanded clones.

>TRBJ1-2|few|TRBD1|TRBV27
CASSWDRDGGYTF
TGTGCCAGCAGTTGGGACAGGGACGGCGGCTACACCTTC
>TRBJ2-3|.|TRBD2|TRBV18
CASSTILAATDTQYF
TGTGCCAGCTCCACCATACTAGCGGCCACAGATACGCAGTATTTT
>TRBJ1-2|few|.|TRBV4-3
CASSRATRGNYGYTF
TGCGCCAGCAGCCGGGCCACCAGGGGAAACTATGGCTACACCTTC
>TRBJ1-4|few|.|TRBV9
CASSVIGEANEKLFF
TGTGCCAGCAGCGTGATAGGAGAGGCTAATGAAAAACTGTTTTTT
>TRBJ2-1|.|.|TRBV18
CASSPYSYNEQFF
TGTGCCAGCTCACCGTACTCCTACAATGAGCAGTTCTTC
>TRBJ2-1|few|TRBD1|TRBV7-2
CASSLDRLTGEQFF
TGTGCCAGCAGCTTGGACAGGCTTACAGGGGAGCAGTTCTTC
>TRBJ2-5|few|.|TRBV5-4
CASSLSRGVETQYF
TGTGCCAGCAGCTTGAGTCGGGGAGTAGAGACCCAGTACTTC
>TRBJ2-3|.|TRBD1|TRBV6-5
CASRREGQGLDTQYF
TGTGCCAGCAGGAGGGAGGGACAGGGGCTCGATACGCAGTATTTT
>TRBJ1-4|.|.|TRBV29-1
CSVRSWDTQSREKLFF
TGCAGCGTTCGGAGTTGGGACACCCAGTCCCGGGAAAAACTGTTTTTT
>TRBJ2-7|.|TRBD1|TRBV28
CASRRDRGPYEQYF
TGTGCCAGCAGGCGCGACAGGGGCCCCTACGAGCAGTACTTC
>TRBJ2-1|.|.|TRBV7-9
CASSLGQRPAEQFF
TGTGCCAGCAGCTTAGGACAGAGACCCGCTGAGCAGTTCTTC
>TRBJ1-5|.|.|TRBV29-1
CSARRGGDNQPQHF
TGCAGCGCGAGGAGGGGAGGGGACAATCAGCCCCAGCATTTT
>TRBJ2-1|.|TRBD2|TRBV18
CASSLLQWTSDFYNEQFF
TGTGCCAGCTCACTACTCCAATGGACTAGCGATTTCTACAATGAGCAGTTCTTC
>TRBJ1-1|.|.|TRBV13
CASSFRQEWTEAFF
TGTGCCAGCAGCTTCCGACAAGAGTGGACTGAAGCTTTCTTT
>TRBJ2-3|.|TRBD1|TRBV9
CASSARGDRGFFRTDTQYF
TGTGCCAGCAGCGCTCGGGGGGACAGGGGCTTTTTCCGCACAGATACGCAGTATTTT
>TRBJ1-1|.|TRBD1|TRBV28
CASGQGARVEAFF
TGTGCCAGCGGACAGGGGGCACGGGTTGAGGCTTTCTTT
>TRBJ1-2|.|.|TRBV30
CAWSAAQGHYGYTF
TGTGCCTGGAGTGCCGCACAGGGACACTATGGCTACACCTTC
>TRBJ1-6|.|.|TRBV7-9
CASSLERAGNSPLHF
TGTGCCAGCAGCTTAGAGAGGGCTGGGAATTCACCCCTCCACTTT
>TRBJ1-1|.|.|TRBV5-1
CASRLNRMNTEAFF
TGCGCCAGCAGACTCAACAGAATGAACACTGAAGCTTTCTTT
>TRBJ2-5|.|TRBD2|TRBV28
CASSSLTSGFQETQYF
TGTGCCAGCAGTTCTCTGACTAGCGGATTCCAAGAGACCCAGTACTTC
>TRBJ1-1|few|TRBD1|TRBV28
CASSFPGPSGGTEAFF
TGTGCCAGCAGTTTTCCCGGACCCTCAGGGGGCACTGAAGCTTTCTTT
>TRBJ2-1|few|.|TRBV7-2
CASSLGTGSLRNEQFF
TGTGCCAGCAGCTTGGGTACAGGGTCCCTGAGGAATGAGCAGTTCTTC
>TRBJ1-1|few|TRBD1|TRBV30
CAWRYRAGGRAFF
TGTGCCTGGAGGTACAGGGCAGGGGGCAGAGCTTTCTTT
>TRBJ2-5|.|TRBD2|TRBV5-6
CASTLAGGGTQYF
TGTGCCAGCACCTTAGCGGGAGGTGGGACCCAGTACTTC
>TRBJ2-1|few|.|TRBV5-4
CASRGPEANEQFF
TGTGCCAGCAGGGGTCCGGAGGCCAATGAGCAGTTCTTC
>TRBJ2-3|few|.|TRBV6-5
CASSHGDTQYF
TGTGCCAGCAGTCACGGAGATACGCAGTATTTT
>TRBJ2-6|.|TRBD1|TRBV2
CASRAQGGPNVLTF
TGTGCCAGCAGGGCACAGGGGGGCCCCAACGTCCTGACTTTC
>TRBJ1-2|.|.|TRBV11-2
CASSSEGYGYTF
TGTGCCAGCAGCTCCGAGGGCTATGGCTACACCTTC
>TRBJ2-7|.|.|TRBV15
CATSAPWANEQYF
TGTGCCACCAGCGCACCGTGGGCTAACGAGCAGTACTTC
>TRBJ2-2|.|.|TRBV7-2
CASSWSSGELFF
TGTGCCAGCAGCTGGAGTTCCGGGGAGCTGTTTTTT
>TRBJ1-2|once|.|TRBV9
CASSVLQGYGYTF
TGTGCCAGCAGCGTACTACAGGGATATGGCTACACCTTC
>TRBJ2-2|few|.|TRBV15
CATSRVVSTGELFF
TGTGCCACCAGCAGAGTTGTCAGCACCGGGGAGCTGTTTTTT
>TRBJ2-5|few|.|TRBV7-9
CASSWAGDTKTQYF
TGTGCCAGCAGCTGGGCAGGGGACACGAAGACCCAGTACTTC
>TRBJ1-5|few|.|TRBV7-2
CASSAQGDQPQHF
TGTGCCAGCAGCGCACAGGGAGATCAGCCCCAGCATTTT
>TRBJ1-4|few|TRBD1|TRBV6-5
CASSMDRNGEKLFF
TGTGCCAGCAGTATGGACAGGAACGGTGAAAAACTGTTTTTT
>TRBJ1-3|few|TRBD1|TRBV5-6
CASSRTGVFSGNTIYF
TGTGCCAGCAGTAGGACAGGGGTCTTCTCTGGAAACACCATATATTTT
>TRBJ1-2|.|.|TRBV7-9
CASSRETQNHGYTF
TGTGCCAGCAGCCGGGAGACGCAGAATCATGGCTACACCTTC
>TRBJ1-2|.|.|TRBV28
CASSFQTDRVTF
TGTGCCAGCAGTTTTCAAACCGACCGGGTTACCTTC
>TRBJ2-7|.|TRBD1|TRBV7-2
CASSLTGTAYEQYF
TGTGCCAGCAGCCTCACCGGGACAGCTTACGAGCAGTACTTC
>TRBJ1-3|few|TRBD1|TRBV18
CASSPSDRFSGNTIYF
TGTGCCAGCTCACCCTCGGACAGGTTCTCTGGAAACACCATATATTTT
>TRBJ1-1|.|.|TRBV19
CASRPGGGQPEAFF
TGTGCCAGTAGACCGGGGGGTGGGCAGCCTGAAGCTTTCTTT
>TRBJ2-3|few|TRBD2|TRBV27
CATSSGTDTQYF
TGTGCCACCTCTAGCGGAACAGATACGCAGTATTTT